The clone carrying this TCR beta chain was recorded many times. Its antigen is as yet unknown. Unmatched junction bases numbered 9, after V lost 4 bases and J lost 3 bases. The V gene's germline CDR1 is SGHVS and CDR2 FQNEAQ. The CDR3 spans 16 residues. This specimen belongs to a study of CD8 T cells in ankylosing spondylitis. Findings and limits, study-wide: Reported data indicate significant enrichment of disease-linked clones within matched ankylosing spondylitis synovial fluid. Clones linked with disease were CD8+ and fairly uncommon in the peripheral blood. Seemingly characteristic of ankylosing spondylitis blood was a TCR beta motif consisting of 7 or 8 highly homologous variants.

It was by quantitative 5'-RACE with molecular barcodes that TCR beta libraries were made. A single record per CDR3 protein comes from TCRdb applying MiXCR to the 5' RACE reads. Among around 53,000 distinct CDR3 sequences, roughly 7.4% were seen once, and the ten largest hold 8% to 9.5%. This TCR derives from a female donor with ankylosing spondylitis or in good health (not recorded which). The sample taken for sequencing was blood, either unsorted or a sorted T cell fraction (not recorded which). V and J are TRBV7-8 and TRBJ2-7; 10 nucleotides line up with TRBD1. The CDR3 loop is CASSSSGTGAYYEQYV. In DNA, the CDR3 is TGTGCCAGCAGCTCATCCGGGACAGGGGCCTACTACGAGCAGTACGTC.